This is a list of T cell receptor beta chains from one sample in a study of Ad26.COV2.S vaccination and SARS-CoV-2 variants. Libraries were prepared by immunoSEQ multiplex PCR; TCRdb keeps only in-frame clonotypes and omits some of them. The sample consists of 360,000 or so clones, 75% to 90% of them appearing once. The sample was peripheral blood, taken in a trial of Ad26.COV2.S vaccine versus placebo. The source of these receptors is a person aged 18 to 65 who received the Ad26.COV2.S COVID-19 vaccine or a placebo. CDR3s include the opening cysteine and the closing phenylalanine or tryptophan. A D gene is named only where the DNA matches it firmly. Clone size is shown for a subset of rows, as once, few, many or a class of expanded clone.

NA	TRBV7-9	NA	TRBJ2-1	CASSLKPKGVDNEQFF	TGTGCCAGCAGCTTAAAACCAAAGGGTGTTGATAATGAGCAGTTCTTC
NA	TRBV11-2	NA	TRBJ1-5	CASSVDSAQPQHF	TGTGCCAGCAGTGTGGACAGCGCTCAGCCCCAGCATTTT
TRBD1	TRBV5-1	NA	TRBJ2-7	CASSLEGQGSYEQYF	TGCGCCAGCAGCTTGGAGGGACAGGGTTCCTACGAGCAGTACTTC
NA	TRBV6-5	NA	TRBJ1-5	CASTNFGLINQPQHF	TGTGCCAGCACTAACTTTGGGCTGATCAATCAGCCCCAGCATTTT
NA	TRBV10-1	NA	TRBJ2-2	CASTPDGNTGELFF	TGCGCCAGCACCCCTGACGGGAACACCGGGGAGCTGTTTTTT
NA	TRBV5-1	NA	TRBJ1-5	CASSLAGGGQPQHF	TGCGCCAGCAGCTTGGCCGGGGGGGGTCAGCCCCAGCATTTT
NA	TRBV5-1	NA	TRBJ2-3	CASSLVQGADTQYF	TGCGCCAGCAGCTTGGTCCAGGGAGCAGATACGCAGTATTTT
NA	TRBV5-1	NA	TRBJ2-7	CASSSGLQGGYEQYF	TGCGCCAGCAGCTCTGGACTCCAGGGGGGATACGAGCAGTACTTC
NA	TRBV30	once	TRBJ2-1	CAWSLPYGRPEPFF	TGTGCCTGGAGCCTCCCGTATGGGCGGCCTGAGCCGTTCTTC
TRBD1	TRBV19	NA	TRBJ1-5	CASSTEGTGKQPQHF	TGTGCCAGTAGTACGGAAGGGACAGGGAAACAGCCCCAGCATTTT
TRBD2	TRBV20-1	NA	TRBJ2-1	CSASPETSGSSEQFF	TGCAGTGCTAGTCCCGAGACTAGCGGGAGTTCTGAGCAGTTCTTC
NA	TRBV19	NA	TRBJ1-2	CASSIGVDRPYRGYTF	TGTGCCAGTAGTATAGGGGTCGACAGACCCTATCGTGGCTACACCTTC
TRBD1	TRBV2	NA	TRBJ1-2	CASSLTGVYGYTF	TGTGCCAGCAGTTTGACAGGGGTCTATGGCTACACCTTC
NA	TRBV19	NA	TRBJ1-2	CASSLDRNRDGYTF	TGTGCCAGTAGTCTCGACAGGAATCGGGATGGCTACACCTTC
NA	TRBV5-1	NA	TRBJ2-1	CASRAGGTSNEQFF	TGCGCCAGCAGGGCTGGGGGGACGAGCAATGAGCAGTTCTTC
NA	TRBV3-1/TRBV3-2	NA	TRBJ1-6	CASSQGPSPSSPLHF	TGTGCCAGCAGCCAAGGACCGTCGCCTTCTTCACCCCTCCACTTT
NA	TRBV4-1	once	TRBJ2-3	CASSQVSDTQYF	TGCGCCAGCAGCCAAGTTTCAGATACGCAGTATTTT
TRBD2	TRBV10-2	NA	TRBJ2-2	CASSDPKAGVNTGELFF	TGCGCCAGCAGTGACCCGAAAGCGGGAGTTAACACCGGGGAGCTGTTTTTT
NA	TRBV30	NA	TRBJ1-5	CAWSKRSSQPQHF	TGTGCCTGGAGCAAGCGGTCTTCTCAGCCCCAGCATTTT
TRBD1	TRBV7-2	NA	TRBJ1-2	CASRPGTASNYGYTF	TGTGCCAGCAGACCCGGGACAGCTTCTAACTATGGCTACACCTTC
TRBD2	TRBV11-2	NA	TRBJ2-1	CASSLVGTSEYNEQFF	TGTGCCAGCAGCTTAGTCGGGACTAGCGAATACAATGAGCAGTTCTTC
NA	TRBV11-3	NA	TRBJ2-1	CASSLAGTHNEQFF	TGTGCCAGCAGCTTGGCCGGGACCCACAATGAGCAGTTCTTC
NA	TRBV7-8	NA	TRBJ2-3	CASSLAVGTDTQYF	TGTGCCAGCAGCTTAGCTGTCGGCACAGATACGCAGTATTTT
NA	TRBV29-1	NA	TRBJ2-1	CSARAEGTPGKNEQFF	TGCAGCGCCAGGGCTGAGGGGACCCCAGGGAAGAATGAGCAGTTCTTC
NA	TRBV18	NA	TRBJ2-1	CASSPTGNAYNEQFF	TGTGCCAGCTCACCAACCGGGAATGCCTACAATGAGCAGTTCTTC
TRBD2	TRBV28	NA	TRBJ2-7	CASSHGTKYEQYF	TGTGCCAGCAGCCATGGGACTAAATACGAGCAGTACTTC
TRBD1	TRBV27	NA	TRBJ1-1	CASSPWDRVNTEAFF	TGTGCCAGCAGTCCATGGGACAGAGTGAACACTGAAGCTTTCTTT
NA	TRBV3-1/TRBV3-2	NA	TRBJ1-3	CASSRGGGSGNTIYF	TGTGCCAGCAGCCGAGGGGGAGGGTCTGGAAACACCATATATTTT
TRBD2	TRBV6-5	NA	TRBJ2-7	CASSSLAESYEQYF	TGTGCCAGCAGTTCCCTAGCGGAATCCTACGAGCAGTACTTC
NA	TRBV19	NA	TRBJ1-5	CASSIVEPRVGNQPQHF	TGTGCCAGTAGTATAGTGGAACCCAGGGTTGGCAATCAGCCCCAGCATTTT
NA	TRBV23-1	NA	TRBJ2-5	CASSPGLSRQETQYF	TGCGCCAGCAGTCCGGGGCTCTCCCGTCAAGAGACCCAGTACTTC